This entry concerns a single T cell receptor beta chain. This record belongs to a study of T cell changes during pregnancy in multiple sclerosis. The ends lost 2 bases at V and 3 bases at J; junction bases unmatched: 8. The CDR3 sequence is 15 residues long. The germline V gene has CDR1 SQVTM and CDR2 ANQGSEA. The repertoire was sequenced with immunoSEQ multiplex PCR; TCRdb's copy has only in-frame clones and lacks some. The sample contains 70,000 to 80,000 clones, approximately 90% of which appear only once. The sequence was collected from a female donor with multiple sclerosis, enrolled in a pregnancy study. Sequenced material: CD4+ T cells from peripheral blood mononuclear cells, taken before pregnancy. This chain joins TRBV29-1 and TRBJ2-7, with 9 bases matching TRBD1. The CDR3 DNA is TGCAGCGTTGAACAGGTGGGACAGGGTGGCTACGAGCAGTACTTC. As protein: CSVEQVGQGGYEQYF.